The rows below give T cell receptor beta chains drawn from one sample of a study of regulatory T cells. The table came from immunoSEQ multiplex PCR; TCRdb's copy has only in-frame clones and leaves some out. This table holds 20,000 to 25,000 clones, approximately 90% found once. Specimen: conventional CD4+ T cells sorted from blood. These TCRs come from a child aged 10-17 years with CD3G deficiency. Each CDR3 is given with its conserved first and last residue. The order of the fields is D gene, V gene, clone size, J gene, CDR3 DNA, CDR3 protein. A D gene is named only where the DNA matches it firmly. Clone size is given for some rows only: seen once, a few or many times, or a class if the clone is expanded.

.	TRBV5-1	.	TRBJ1-1	TGCGCCAGCAGCTTGGGCGGTAAAGGGATGAACACTGAAGCTTTCTTT	CASSLGGKGMNTEAFF
TRBD2	TRBV5-1	.	TRBJ2-7	TGCGCCAGCAGCTACGGACTAGCGGGAGTGCATGAGCAGCAGTACTTC	CASSYGLAGVHEQQYF
TRBD2	TRBV5-1	.	TRBJ2-1	TGCGCCAGCAGCTTGGGGACTAGCGGACCCTACAATGAGCAGTTCTTC	CASSLGTSGPYNEQFF
.	TRBV27	.	TRBJ1-5	TGTGCCAGCAGTGTGGACCGTAATCAGCCCCAGCATTTT	CASSVDRNQPQHF
TRBD1	TRBV6-1	.	TRBJ2-7	TGTGCCAGCAGCTCCGGACAGGGGCGCTACGAGCAGTACTTC	CASSSGQGRYEQYF
.	TRBV6-1	.	TRBJ2-3	TGTGCCAGCAGCCGTCTAGATACGCAGTATTTT	CASSRLDTQYF
.	TRBV28	.	TRBJ2-5	TGTGCCAGCAGTAAACCTCCGAGGGGGGGGACCCAGTACTTC	CASSKPPRGGTQYF
TRBD1	TRBV7-8	.	TRBJ2-7	TGTGCCAGCAGCTTAGATGGGACAGGGGCATACGAGCAGTACTTC	CASSLDGTGAYEQYF
TRBD2	TRBV28	.	TRBJ2-7	TGTGCCAGCAGTCCCCCGGGACTAGCGTACGAGCAGTACTTC	CASSPPGLAYEQYF
.	TRBV6-6	.	TRBJ2-1	TGTGCCAGCAGTTACGGGGGGTACTACAATGAGCAGTTCTTC	CASSYGGYYNEQFF
.	TRBV11-2	.	TRBJ2-7	TGTGCCAGCAGCTTAGACAGTCGGTGGTACGAGCAGTACTTC	CASSLDSRWYEQYF
TRBD2	TRBV5-1	.	TRBJ2-5	TGCGCCAGCAGCTTGGAAGCGGGGCGGGGTGAGACCCAGTACTTC	CASSLEAGRGETQYF
.	TRBV5-1	.	TRBJ2-3	TGCGCCAGCAGCTTGGTTGGCAGTCCCACAGATACGCAGTATTTT	CASSLVGSPTDTQYF
TRBD1	TRBV6-1	few	TRBJ1-1	TGTGCCAGCTTCAACAGGGGGAAGGGCACTGAAGCTTTCTTT	CASFNRGKGTEAFF
TRBD2	TRBV28	.	TRBJ2-7	TGTGCCAGCAGTTCCCCCAGCGGGGGAAGGTCCTACGAGCAGTACTTC	CASSSPSGGRSYEQYF
TRBD2	TRBV5-1	.	TRBJ2-5	TGCGCCAGCAGCTTTGGGCGCACTAGCGGCCAAGAGACCCAGTACTTC	CASSFGRTSGQETQYF
.	TRBV28	.	TRBJ1-2	TGTGCCAGCAGCCCCCTCGAGGGCTCTGACTATGGCTACACCTTC	CASSPLEGSDYGYTF
TRBD2	TRBV6-1	.	TRBJ2-2	TGTGCCAGCAGTGAAAGGACTAGCGGGAAGTTTGCCGGGGAGCTGTTTTTT	CASSERTSGKFAGELFF
TRBD2	TRBV5-5	.	TRBJ2-7	TGTGCCAGCAGCTTGGGACTAGCGGGAGTTCCACCCTACGAGCAGTACTTC	CASSLGLAGVPPYEQYF
.	TRBV7-9	.	TRBJ2-3	TGTGCCAGCAGCCTCGACGGAACCACAGATACGCAGTATTTT	CASSLDGTTDTQYF
TRBD1	TRBV28	.	TRBJ1-2	TGTGCCAGCAGTTCCCCACAGGGGGCGGGGGGCTACACCTTC	CASSSPQGAGGYTF
.	TRBV11-3	.	TRBJ2-7	TGTGCCAGCAGCTTCCGACGGGACTACGAGCAGTACTTC	CASSFRRDYEQYF
TRBD2	TRBV5-1	.	TRBJ2-7	TGCGCCAGCAGCCCTAGCGGGAGCACGTACGAGCAGTACTTC	CASSPSGSTYEQYF
.	TRBV5-1	.	TRBJ2-6	TGCGCCAGCAGCGGGGGTGCTGGGGCCAACGTCCTGACTTTC	CASSGGAGANVLTF
.	TRBV23-1	.	TRBJ1-4	TGCGCCGTCAGGGTTGGAGGGGAAAAACTGTTTTTT	CAVRVGGEKLFF
.	TRBV28	.	TRBJ2-7	TGTGCCAGCAGTTTCGGCCGCAGGGAGGCCTACGAGCAGTACTTC	CASSFGRREAYEQYF
.	TRBV5-1	.	TRBJ2-6	TGCGCCAGCAGCCTGGAAGGGAACGTCCTGACTTTC	CASSLEGNVLTF
.	TRBV6-6	.	TRBJ2-7	TGTGCCAGCAGTGTACAGGGGAGGGAGCAGTACTTC	CASSVQGREQYF
.	TRBV11-2	.	TRBJ2-2	TGTGCCAGCAGCTTAGGGGAATCCGGGGAGCTGTTTTTT	CASSLGESGELFF
.	TRBV18	.	TRBJ2-7	TGTGCCAGCTCACCACAGGCACGGCTGGGGGAGCAGTACTTC	CASSPQARLGEQYF
.	TRBV7-2	.	TRBJ2-5	TGTGCCAGCAGCTTAGCCTCCCGAGAGACCCAGTACTTC	CASSLASRETQYF
.	TRBV7-8	once	TRBJ2-7	TGTGCCAGCAGCTTGCGGCGGGACTCCTACGAGCAGTACTTC	CASSLRRDSYEQYF
TRBD1	TRBV20-1	.	TRBJ1-2	TGCAGCGCGACAGGGGCCTATGGCTACACCTTC	CSATGAYGYTF
.	TRBV7-9	.	TRBJ2-7	TGTGCCAGCAGCGATTATGCCACGGGCCTCCAGTACTTC	CASSDYATGLQYF
.	TRBV28	.	TRBJ1-5	TGTGCCAGCAGCACCCGACAGATTAGCAATCAGCCCCAGCATTTT	CASSTRQISNQPQHF
TRBD1	TRBV7-8	.	TRBJ2-7	TGTGCCAGCAGCCCGGCCTGGACAGGGGGCACCGAGCAGTACTTC	CASSPAWTGGTEQYF
.	TRBV7-9	.	TRBJ1-1	TGTGCCAGCAGCCCCCGTGGGGGGAACACTGAAGCTTTCTTT	CASSPRGGNTEAFF
TRBD1	TRBV30	.	TRBJ2-2	TGTGCCGGGAACAGGGGCACCGGGGAGCTGTTTTTT	CAGNRGTGELFF
.	TRBV28	.	TRBJ2-5	TGTGCCAGCAGTCCAGCCGGGCACTACCAAGAGACCCAGTACTTC	CASSPAGHYQETQYF
TRBD1	TRBV5-1	.	TRBJ2-2	TGCGCCAGCAGCTACAGGGGTTCCGGGGAGCTGTTTTTT	CASSYRGSGELFF
.	TRBV6-1	.	TRBJ1-1	TGTGCCAGCAGTGCCCTTGGCAGGGGAAACACTGAAGCTTTCTTT	CASSALGRGNTEAFF
.	TRBV28	.	TRBJ1-2	TGTGCCAGCAGTTACAGGGCTTCCTATGGCTACACCTTC	CASSYRASYGYTF
TRBD1	TRBV6-1	.	TRBJ1-6	TGTGCCAGCACTCTGACAGGGAACAATTCACCCCTCCACTTT	CASTLTGNNSPLHF
.	TRBV6-1	.	TRBJ2-7	TGTGCCAGCAGTGAAAGGGGCTACTACGAGCAGTACTTC	CASSERGYYEQYF
TRBD1	TRBV28	.	TRBJ2-7	TGTGCCAGCAGTTTACCGGGACAGGGGGCGATCGAGCAGTACTTC	CASSLPGQGAIEQYF
.	TRBV5-1	once	TRBJ1-2	TGCGCCAGCAGCTTAGGCGGGGGCCGGGGCTACACCTTC	CASSLGGGRGYTF
.	TRBV28	.	TRBJ2-7	TGTGCCAGCCAGGGTAAAGGGAAGGGGGAGCAGTACTTC	CASQGKGKGEQYF
TRBD2	TRBV28	.	TRBJ2-7	TGTGCCAGCAGCCCGAAGGGGACTAGACCGGTCGAGCAGTACTTC	CASSPKGTRPVEQYF
.	TRBV6-1	once	TRBJ2-4	TGTGCCAGCAGTGAAGTCGGCAGGGGTAGAAAAAACATTCAGTACTTC	CASSEVGRGRKNIQYF
TRBD1	TRBV28	few	TRBJ2-3	TGTGCCAGCAGTCAAGGGGGCCGGGGCACAGATACGCAGTATTTT	CASSQGGRGTDTQYF
TRBD1	TRBV6-1	.	TRBJ2-7	TGTGCCAGCAGCCGACAGGGCCCCTTTTACGAGCAGTACTTC	CASSRQGPFYEQYF
TRBD2	TRBV19	.	TRBJ2-1	TGTGCCAGTAAAGGGAGGGCCTTTCACAATGAGCAGTTCTTC	CASKGRAFHNEQFF
TRBD2	TRBV7-8	.	TRBJ2-7	TGTGCCAGCAGCTTAGGTAGCGGGAGATTTGAGCAGTACTTC	CASSLGSGRFEQYF
.	TRBV6-6	.	TRBJ1-1	TGTGCCAGCGTTCGGGACGGACTGATGAACACTGAAGCTTTCTTT	CASVRDGLMNTEAFF
TRBD2	TRBV5-3	.	TRBJ2-6	TGTGCCAGAAGCTTGGATTCTAGCGGGAAATCTGGGGCCAACGTCCTGACTTTC	CARSLDSSGKSGANVLTF
.	TRBV28	once	TRBJ2-2	TGTGCCAGCACCATGCAGAACACCGGGGAGCTGTTTTTT	CASTMQNTGELFF